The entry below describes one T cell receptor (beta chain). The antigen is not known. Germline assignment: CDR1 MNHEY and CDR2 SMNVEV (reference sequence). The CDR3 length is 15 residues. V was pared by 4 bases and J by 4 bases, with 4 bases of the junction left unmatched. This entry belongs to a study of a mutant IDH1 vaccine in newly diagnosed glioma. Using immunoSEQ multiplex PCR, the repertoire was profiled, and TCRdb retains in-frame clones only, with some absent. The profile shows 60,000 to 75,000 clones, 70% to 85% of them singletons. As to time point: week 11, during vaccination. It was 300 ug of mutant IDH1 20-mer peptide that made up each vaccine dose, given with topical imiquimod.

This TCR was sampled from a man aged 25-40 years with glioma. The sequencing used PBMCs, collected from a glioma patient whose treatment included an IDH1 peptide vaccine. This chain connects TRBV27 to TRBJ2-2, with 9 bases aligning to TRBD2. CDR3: CASSWGLAVTGELFF. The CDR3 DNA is TGTGCCAGCAGTTGGGGACTAGCTGTCACCGGGGAGCTGTTTTTT.